This T cell receptor (beta chain) derives from a study of T cell clones after liver transplantation. Clones were sequenced by immunoSEQ multiplex PCR, and TCRdb holds only the in-frame ones, with some missing. The sample records 75,000 to 95,000 clones, around 80% being singletons. The CDR3 covers 13 residues. Germline V gives CDR1 GTSNPN, CDR2 SVGIG (reference sequence). The V end lost 8 bases, the J end lost 9 bases, and 20 bases lay between the germline ends. This clone was picked up one time. Its antigen is undetermined. Unstimulated PBMCs were sorted into CD3+CD4+ and CD3+CD8+ populations. Notes on the study in general: Conclusions were preliminary, with small, heterogeneous patient groups.

The V and J genes are TRBV30 and TRBJ2-4; weak D call: TRBD2 (5 bases). This clonotype originated in a human patient who received a liver transplant. The graft donor may have given rise to some T cells. The sample was CD4+ T cells from blood, taken around 50 months after liver transplant. In nucleotides, the CDR3 is TGTGCCACGACCTTTGGAAGCGGCGGCATTCAGTACTTC. Protein product: CATTFGSGGIQYF.